This T cell receptor beta chain stems from a study of tumor and adjacent non-tumor tissue in lung cancer. The library came from three nested PCR rounds adapted from ARM-PCR protocols. TCRdb re-derived calls from the multiplex PCR reads in MiXCR, one entry per CDR3 protein. The data hold tens of thousands of distinct CDR3 sequences, with 60% to 70% observed a single time. RNA was extracted from bulk tissue without any cell sorting. Distant lung tissue was collected more than 3 cm away from the tumor edge. Newly diagnosed lung cancer patients had thoracic surgery in China, August–November 2014, without prior chemotherapy. This clonotype was detected many times. Source material: distant non-tumor lung tissue. This TCR was sampled from a woman aged 40 to 50 with non-small cell lung cancer.

Here the CDR3 reads CASSSWTDSPEAFF. As DNA, the CDR3 is TGCGCCAGCAGCTCTTGGACAGATAGTCCTGAAGCTTTCTTT. This chain connects TRBV5-1 to TRBJ1-1; D perhaps matches TRBD1 (6 bases). CDR3 length: 14 residues. CDR1 is SGHRS and CDR2 is YFSETQ in the germline V gene. Trimming pared 3 bases from V and 6 bases from J, leaving 15 bases between.